A single sample gave rise to the 4 T cell receptor beta chains below, sequenced in a study of Ad26.COV2.S vaccination and SARS-CoV-2 variants. Sequenced by immunoSEQ multiplex PCR; TCRdb stores in-frame clones only, minus some. The sample lists about 350,000 clones; about 85% were seen once. Treatment described: some 20 received Ad26.COV2.S at low or high dose, single or two shots; five or six received placebo; per-sample allocation not given. Day 63 after the first injection of vaccine or placebo was the sampling time. The sample consisted of peripheral blood, taken in a trial of Ad26.COV2.S vaccine versus placebo. Receptors originate from a person aged 18-65 years who received the Ad26.COV2.S COVID-19 vaccine or a placebo.

This clone appeared once. The V gene is TRBV4-3, the J gene TRBJ1-6; 10 bases map to TRBD1. CDR1 and CDR2 (germline): LGHNA, YSLEER. CDR3 length equals 18 residues. J was trimmed by 7 bases and V by 0 bases; bases with no gene match: 9. CDR3 bases: TGCGCCAGCAGCCAAGACACCCCGGGACAGGGGTTGAATTCACCCCTCCACTTT. Protein product: CASSQDTPGQGLNSPLHF.

This rearrangement joins TRBV7-8 to TRBJ1-5, with D perhaps TRBD1 (5 bases). The CDR3 has 15 residues. Germline V gene sequence: CDR1 SGHVS, CDR2 FQNEAQ. Trimming pared 5 bases from V and 8 bases from J, leaving 19 bases between. CDR3 sequence (DNA): TGTGCCAGCAGCGCCGCCGGGACCACGCCAAAGCCCCAGCATTTT. It translates to CASSAAGTTPKPQHF.

The gene calls are TRBV6-6 and TRBJ1-1, with D possibly matching TRBD1 (5 bases). Germline V CDR1 and CDR2: MNHNY, SVGAGI (reference sequence). The CDR3 consists of 12 residues. V was clipped by 6 bases and J by 8 bases, with 13 bases between them. CDR3 sequence (DNA): TGTGCCAGCAGGTTGAAAGGGGCGGAAGCTTTCTTT. It specifies CASRLKGAEAFF.

This clone was seen a handful of times. This chain uses TRBV6-5 with TRBJ1-2; D unresolved. Germline-derived CDR1 and CDR2 are MNHEY and SVGAGI. Trimming removed 2 bases at V and 2 bases at J, with 6 bases between. This CDR3 has 13 residues. DNA of the CDR3: TGTGCCAGCAGTTACATGGGGAACTATGGCTACACCTTC. Translated: CASSYMGNYGYTF.